One TCR beta chain is described in this entry. What it binds is not known. The CDR3 length is 13 residues. CDR1 MDHEN and CDR2 SYDVKM come from the germline V gene. Deletions cut 5 bases from V and 6 bases from J, with 12 bases between. The sample comes from a study of PD-1 blockade in classical Hodgkin lymphoma. Study-level information: The nivolumab dose that patients received was 3 mg/kg, given intravenously every 2 weeks.

Study-wide points: Some patients started nivolumab under 1 year after ASCT, and they were excluded.

Each patient relapsed following autologous stem cell transplantation, and prior brentuximab vedotin exposure differed. Best responses included complete response and partial response; otherwise, the best response was progressive disease. Assay: immunoSEQ multiplex PCR; the TCRdb copy retains only in-frame clones and omits some. The table lists 46,000 or so clones, roughly 90% of them singletons. This TCR derives from a human donor with classical Hodgkin lymphoma. The rearrangement joins TRBV28 to TRBJ2-3, with D uncertain. The material was peripheral blood mononuclear cells (PBMCs), obtained at baseline. The CDR3 bases are TGTGCCAGCAGTCCCCTTTCACCCGATACGCAGTATTTT. Its translation is CASSPLSPDTQYF.